This record looks at one T cell receptor (beta chain) sequence and its context. V dropped 6 bases and J dropped 3; count of bases not matched to a gene: 9. From germline, CDR1 is MNHEY and CDR2 SVGAGI. CDR3 length equals 15 residues. This record belongs to a study of cytomegalovirus exposure and HLA in healthy donors. 60 Vbeta and 13 Jbeta primers were used in PCR. The data were produced by immunoSEQ multiplex PCR, yet TCRdb's version contains in-frame clones alone and is incomplete. The data show 100,000 to 150,000 clones, less than 85% seen once. The chain uses TRBV6-5 and TRBJ2-7; TRBD1 aligns across 9 bases. This sequence originates from a man aged 35 to 55 in good health and CMV-seronegative. The sequencing input was PBMCs. CDR3 DNA sequence: TGTGCCAGCAGGTTCCACGAGACAGGGGGCTACGAGCAGTACTTC. This sequence encodes CASRFHETGGYEQYF.